This is a list of T cell receptor beta chains from one sample in a study of monozygotic twins with inflammatory bowel disease. Each CDR3 protein gets one entry in TCRdb, which reprocessed the 5' RACE reads and gives no DNA. This specimen shows about 380,000 distinct CDR3 sequences; the ten leading clones hold around 2.6%. The sequenced material came from blood. These receptors all stem from a human donor with ulcerative colitis or Crohn's disease, or a healthy co-twin of an affected twin (not recorded which). The CDR3 runs from the conserved cysteine through the conserved F or W.

v_gene	j_gene	CDR3aa
TRBV5-1	TRBJ2-2	CASSPRTSGNTGELFF
TRBV29-1	TRBJ2-1	CSVEEGLAGDF
TRBV7-6	TRBJ2-3	CASSQPGLRNTQYF
TRBV7-2	TRBJ1-2	CASGTSSYGYTF
TRBV27	TRBJ2-3	CASSSSGGAPDTQYF
TRBV9	TRBJ2-2	CASSVGLLPVPGELFF
TRBV29-1	TRBJ2-7	CSVGDRSTYEQYF
TRBV20-1	TRBJ2-3	CSARWSTDTQYF
TRBV7-8	TRBJ2-3	CASSLDARLAGATDTQYF
TRBV28	TRBJ2-7	CASSTLRGTYEQYF
TRBV9	TRBJ2-2	CASSAKRYSNTGELFF
TRBV20-1	TRBJ2-7	CSVSDRTYEQYF
TRBV6-2/TRBV6-3	TRBJ2-4	CASSSRTSGSMGF
TRBV18	TRBJ2-7	CASSPGRGPMYEQYF
TRBV7-9	TRBJ1-4	CASSLGGPWEKLFF
TRBV5-1	TRBJ1-2	CASSPGYSLEYGYTF
TRBV11-2	TRBJ2-3	CASSQTSGGGVSDTQYF
TRBV28	TRBJ2-1	CASSLGKDNEQFF
TRBV20-1	TRBJ2-7	CSAMRGDEDEQYF
TRBV4-3	TRBJ2-6	CASSQERAGFSGANVLTF
TRBV5-1	TRBJ1-1	CASSLPPSSEAFF
TRBV12-3/TRBV12-4	TRBJ2-4	CASSLGGVWAKNIQYF
TRBV12-3/TRBV12-4	TRBJ1-1	CASSSRQGHTEAFF
TRBV4-1	TRBJ2-3	CASSQDWDRTDTQYF
TRBV20-1	TRBJ2-3	CSARDQAATDTQYF
TRBV20-1	TRBJ1-6	CSAGVVTSYNSPLHF
TRBV7-3	TRBJ2-3	CASSPSSSGGRTDTQYF
TRBV7-2	TRBJ2-5	CASSLDPGPLVETQYF
TRBV5-1	TRBJ2-5	CASSPRGGQQETQYF